The present T cell receptor beta chain was sequenced within a study of vaccination and CD4 T cells after COVID-19 (dated by TCRdb to 2022 to 2024). Broadly, across the study: SARS-CoV-2 positivity had been established in the convalescent patients by nasal swab PCR, and mild disease was recorded in roughly ten of these patients and severe disease in one. The convalescent cohort included six males and four females, with two Hispanic individuals, seven Caucasians, two Asians and one multiracial person. Participants received two doses of either the Pfizer-BioNTech BNT162b2 vaccine (n=8) or the Moderna mRNA-1273 vaccine (n=2). Post-COVID blood samples were collected from convalescent patients a median of approximately 100 days after diagnosis, with a range of about 30 to 161 days. The time from the second vaccine dose to post-vaccine blood sampling had a median of approximately 72 days and ranged from about 14 to 250 days. A few convalescent patients gave samples both early after vaccination (day 14) and late after vaccination (days 161 to 241). In under twelve COVID-19 convalescent patients and a few infection-naive healthy vaccine recipients, researchers compared the spike-specific CD4+ TCR repertoire from before mRNA vaccination with the repertoire from after.

Results the study describes overall, beyond this receptor: In convalescent patients, a median about 84% of post-vaccine SARS-CoV-2-reactive clones were detected only after vaccination, and vaccine-specific priming was suggested by this finding. Of the vaccine-specific clones in convalescent patients, 304 of 307, or nearly all, reacted only to SARS-CoV-2 spike and did not cross-react with common cold coronaviruses. The median number of SARS-CoV-2-reactive clonotypes rose from fewer than 25 after infection to approximately 41 after vaccination, but the change was not significant. Relatively few convalescent patients were included in the study, and early timepoints after natural infection were not analyzed.

Receptor amplification or capture employed PCR. Instrument on record: Illumina iSeq 100. Per the authors' processing: Non-productive sequences were filtered out, and CDR3s that did not start with C, did not end with F or W, or were shorter than 7 amino acids were discarded. CDR3 homology was assessed with Levenshtein distances (stringdist) and unrooted phylogenetic trees (ape) in R version 3.6.1. TCRdb trimmed the raw reads at Q25, called clones with MiXCR and kept productive beta chains. A single entry per CDR3 protein holds the most common genes and DNA from its merged rows. These V and J calls originate from TCRdb's pipeline instead of the authors' own analysis. The sample contains 28,000 or so distinct CDR3 sequences, about 50% of them found a single time. The ten largest clones capture under 6.5% of the sample. The time point label here, explained by the study, means: late sampling 161 to 241 days after vaccination in three convalescent patients. The convalescent patients' positive SARS-CoV-2 PCR tests were from March to December 2020, which was before the Alpha, Beta and Delta variants emerged in the United States. Ficoll-Paque Plus gradient centrifugation was used to isolate PBMCs from whole blood, and the isolated PBMCs were then either used fresh or cryopreserved at -140C.

Concerning this clonotype itself: Its antigen is unknown. No base-level quality is on record; no much larger clone is a single base apart.

V is cut back by 5 bases and J by 5 bases, with 14 bases in the junction unmatched. The CDR3 contains 15 residues, cysteine and phenylalanine counted. The DNA shown is the 45-base CDR3, in frame from base 1. CDR1 and CDR2 are read off the germline V gene as SQVTM and ANQGSEA. This receptor was taken from a human donor who had recovered from COVID-19. The starting material was CD4+ T cells from blood, obtained about 7 months after SARS-CoV-2 vaccination. The chain joins TRBV29-1 to TRBJ2-7, with TRBD2 identical over 8 junction bases. The encoded CDR3 is CSVNSLVGLADEQYF. The nucleotide sequence reads TGCAGCGTTAATTCCCTCGTCGGACTAGCTGACGAGCAGTACTTC.